Shown below are 26 T cell receptor beta chains from a single sample sequenced in a study of cytomegalovirus exposure and HLA in healthy donors. PCR was performed using 60 Vbeta and 13 Jbeta primers. Libraries were prepared by immunoSEQ multiplex PCR; TCRdb keeps only in-frame clonotypes and omits some of them. Of about 170,000 clones listed, around 84% were seen once; the top ten hold less than 2.5%. Specimen: PBMCs. The source is a man between 18 and 35 years old in good health and CMV-seropositive.

This clone was recorded only once. The chain combines TRBV5-6 with TRBJ2-4; no reliable D call. Trimming cost V 0 bases and J 0 bases, with 7 bases left between them. CDR3 length equals 15 residues. In germline, CDR1 is SGHDT, CDR2 YYEEEE. CDR3 sequence: CASSLERLAKNIQYF. The DNA of the CDR3 is TGTGCCAGCAGCTTGGAGCGTCTAGCCAAAAACATTCAGTACTTC.

About this clone itself: Within the sample, other DNA sequences also encode this same CDR3. The rearrangement links TRBV27 to TRBJ1-5; no definite D call. From germline, CDR1 is MNHEY and CDR2 SMNVEV (reference sequence). Trimming took 8 bases from V and 7 from J, leaving 12 bases between them. CDR3 size: 12 residues. The CDR3 here is CASGPVGQPQHF. CDR3 DNA: TGTGCCAGCGGCCCTGTTGGCCAGCCCCAGCATTTT.

This rearrangement joins TRBV4-1 to TRBJ2-1, with TRBD2 matching over 7 bases. The CDR3 consists of 16 residues. The ends lost 5 bases at V and 4 bases at J; junction bases unmatched: 11. Germline CDR1 MGHRA, CDR2 YSYEKL. The CDR3 loop is CASSAMGGSVYNEQFF. CDR3 nucleotides: TGCGCCAGCAGCGCGATGGGGGGGTCTGTTTACAATGAGCAGTTCTTC.

The genes are TRBV7-9 and TRBJ1-3; 7 nucleotides line up with TRBD1. V lost 4 bases and J lost 2; bases outside the gene matches: 2. This CDR3 is 14 amino acids long. CDR1 is SEHNR, CDR2 FQNEAQ, per germline (reference sequence). The CDR3 region has the DNA TGTGCCAGCAGCTCGGGACAGACTGGAAACACCATATATTTT. Its protein product is CASSSGQTGNTIYF.

The chain links TRBV4-1 to TRBJ2-1, with a tentative D call TRBD1 (6 bases). Trimming pared 1 base from V and 10 bases from J, leaving 8 bases between. Germline V gives CDR1 MGHRA, CDR2 YSYEKL. The CDR3 is 12 residues long. CDR3 nucleotides: TGCGCCAGCAGCCAAGCAGGGGAGGAGCAGTTCTTC. Its translation: CASSQAGEEQFF.

The J gene is TRBJ2-1, the V gene TRBV11-1; no definite D call. The length of the CDR3 is 15 residues. Germline V gene sequence: CDR1 SGHAT, CDR2 FQDESV (reference sequence). The V gene lost 7 bases and the J gene lost 0 bases, with 13 bases spanning the gap. The CDR3 DNA sequence: TGTGCCAGCACTGGCGGAGCCGACTCCTACAATGAGCAGTTCTTC. Translation gives CASTGGADSYNEQFF.

In its sample, this clone was seen once. The chain is built from TRBV10-3 and TRBJ2-1; 13 positions match TRBD2. J was trimmed by 0 bases and V by 5 bases; bases with no gene match: 10. Germline CDR1 is ENHRY and CDR2 is SYGVKD. This CDR3 is 19 amino acids long. CDR3 in DNA: TGTGCCATCAGTCCGACCGGGACTAGCGGGGAGAGCTCCTACAATGAGCAGTTCTTC. Residues: CAISPTGTSGESSYNEQFF.

The CDR3 DNA sequence: TGTGCCAGCTCCCCCCTCCCGGGGACTACCTCCTACGAGCAGTACTTC. Translating gives CASSPLPGTTSYEQYF. The rearrangement links TRBV18 to TRBJ2-7; 7 nucleotides match TRBD2. Germline values: CDR1 KGHSH, CDR2 LQKENI. V was pared by 6 bases and J by 0 bases, with 11 bases of the junction left unmatched. This CDR3 is built from 16 residues.

The J gene is TRBJ1-2, the V gene TRBV7-2, with 7 bases fitting TRBD1. V lost 2 bases and J lost 6; bases outside the gene matches: 9. The length of the CDR3 is 15 residues. Germline CDR1 is SGHTA and CDR2 is FQGNSA. CDR3 sequence: CASSLSQDRVHGYTF. The CDR3 bases are TGTGCCAGCAGCTTATCGCAAGACAGGGTCCATGGCTACACCTTC.

This chain links TRBV4-1 with TRBJ2-1; 16 bases are shared with TRBD2. CDR1 and CDR2 (germline): MGHRA, YSYEKL. V dropped 6 bases and J dropped 5; count of bases not matched to a gene: 10. The CDR3 is 18 residues long. The CDR3 nucleotides read TGCGCCAGCAGGGGGGGACTAGCGGGGGGGCGGTTCGACAATGAGCAGTTCTTC. It specifies CASRGGLAGGRFDNEQFF.

V usage is TRBV25-1 and J usage is TRBJ1-6; 8 bases map to TRBD1. Germline CDR1 MGHDK, CDR2 SYGVNS. The V gene end was trimmed by 4 bases and the J gene end by 9 bases; junction bases not matched to a gene: 11. This CDR3 has 16 residues. The CDR3 DNA is TGTGCCAGCAGTGTATCGGGCAGGGGGCCGGGTTCACCCCTCCACTTT. Its protein product is CASSVSGRGPGSPLHF.

For the CDR3, the DNA is TGTGCCAGCACCCTGACAGGCACCTACTACGAGCAGTACTTC. It translates to CASTLTGTYYEQYF. The chain combines TRBV6-4 with TRBJ2-7; possible D gene TRBD1, 6 bases. This CDR3 has 14 residues. Looked up from germline, CDR1 is MRHNA and CDR2 is SNTAGT. Trimming removed 7 bases from V and 3 bases from J, with 16 bases in between.

The rearrangement joins TRBV10-3 to TRBJ1-2, with D perhaps matching TRBD1 (6 bases). Germline V gene data show CDR1 as ENHRY and CDR2 as SYGVKD. The CDR3 loop spans 14 amino acids. V dropped 2 bases and J dropped 8 bases, with 15 bases sitting between them. The CDR3 loop reads CAISEKDSGAGYTF. CDR3 coding DNA: TGTGCCATCAGTGAGAAAGATTCAGGGGCCGGCTACACCTTC.

The V call is TRBV7-2, the J call TRBJ2-3; 7 bases fit TRBD1. The CDR3 sequence is 15 residues long. Germline V gene data show CDR1 as SGHTA and CDR2 as FQGNSA. Losses at the gene ends were 3 bases for V and 0 bases for J; bases not matched to a gene: 3. The CDR3 DNA follows: TGTGCCAGCAGCTTTCACAGGGGAAGCACAGATACGCAGTATTTT. It codes for CASSFHRGSTDTQYF.

The CDR3 loop reads CASSLQVNNEQFF. The CDR3 DNA reads TGCGCCAGCAGCCTCCAGGTAAACAATGAGCAGTTCTTC. The V and J genes are TRBV4-3 and TRBJ2-1; D not certain. The CDR3 is 13 residues long. Germline V lookup: CDR1 LGHNA, CDR2 YSLEER. Trimming shortened V by 4 bases and J by 5 bases, and 9 bases separated the two germline ends.

The CDR3 DNA reads as TGTGCCAGCAGTGAAATTCGGGTCTGGAACACTGAAGCTTTCTTT. This sequence encodes CASSEIRVWNTEAFF. V is TRBV2 and J is TRBJ1-1; no reliable D call. V shed 2 bases and J shed 1 base, with 11 bases lying between them. Germline CDR1 and CDR2: SNHLY and FYNNEI. CDR3 size: 15 residues.

The chain uses TRBV5-7 and TRBJ1-6; 7 positions match TRBD1. TRBV5-7 is an ORF; its function is uncertain. CDR3 size: 15 residues. Losses at the gene ends were 3 bases for V and 5 bases for J; bases not matched to a gene: 5. The CDR3, as DNA: TGTGCCAGCAGCTCGGAGGGGGCCCATAATTCACCCCTCCACTTT. This gives the protein CASSSEGAHNSPLHF.

For the CDR3, the DNA is TGCGCCAGCAGCTCCCAAACAGGGGGCGTCTACGAGCAGTACTTC. Translated: CASSSQTGGVYEQYF. The V call is TRBV5-1, the J call TRBJ2-7, with 9 bases identical to TRBD1. The CDR3 length is 15 residues. After removal of 3 bases from V and 3 bases from J, the junction contained 7 bases not matched to a gene. Germline V gene data show CDR1 as SGHRS and CDR2 as YFSETQ.

CDR3 region: CASSTDSFLNEKLFF. CDR3 nucleotides: TGTGCCAGCTCCACCGACAGCTTTCTTAATGAAAAACTGTTTTTT. The V and J genes are TRBV18 and TRBJ1-4, with a tentative D call TRBD1 (5 bases). Germline CDR1 and CDR2: KGHSH and LQKENI. CDR3 length: 15 amino acids. V shed 6 bases and J shed 4 bases, with 15 bases lying between them.

The chain links TRBV5-1 to TRBJ2-3, with 9 bases lining up with TRBD2. Looked up from germline, CDR1 is SGHRS and CDR2 is YFSETQ. CDR3 size: 15 residues. With 2 bases clipped from V and 6 bases from J, the junction kept 7 bases outside the gene matches. As DNA, the CDR3 is TGCGCCAGCAGCTTCGCGGGGGGGCGGATCGATACGCAGTATTTT. Translation gives CASSFAGGRIDTQYF.

This clone was seen a handful of times. This chain connects TRBV5-6 to TRBJ2-1; 10 nucleotides line up with TRBD2. The CDR3 is made up of 15 amino acids. Germline V gene data show CDR1 as SGHDT and CDR2 as YYEEEE. Unmatched junction bases numbered 3, after V lost 2 bases and J lost 4 bases. In nucleotides, the CDR3 is TGTGCCAGCAGCTTTGGACTAGCGGCATACAATGAGCAGTTCTTC. Translated: CASSFGLAAYNEQFF.

J is TRBJ1-2 and V is TRBV10-3; D is uncertain. Germline V gene lookup returns CDR1 ENHRY and CDR2 SYGVKD. CDR3 length: 13 amino acids. V shed 3 bases and J shed 2 bases, with 7 bases lying between them. CDR3 loop: CAISDRGNYGYTF. CDR3 DNA sequence: TGTGCCATCAGTGATAGAGGGAACTATGGCTACACCTTC.

The gene calls are TRBV18 and TRBJ2-5; no clear D gene. V lost 5 bases and J 2 bases, leaving 9 bases between the germline ends. Per the germline V gene, CDR1 is KGHSH and CDR2 is LQKENI. The length of the CDR3 is 13 residues. CDR3 bases: TGTGCCAGCTCAAGTACAGTTCAAGAGACCCAGTACTTC. This sequence encodes CASSSTVQETQYF. Full variable domain (outside the CDR3, taken from reference TRBV18 and TRBJ2-5): NAGVMQNPRHLVRRRGQEARLRCSPMKGHSHVYWYRQLPEEGLKFMVYLQKENIIDESGMPKERFSAEFPKEGPSILRIQQVVRGDSAAYFCASSSTVQETQYFGPGTRLLVL.

As to this clone: Compared with germline, one end of the junction differs, possibly owing to a read error. The J gene is TRBJ1-3, the V gene TRBV19; perhaps TRBD1 as D (6 bases). There are 12 residues in the CDR3. Germline-derived CDR1 and CDR2 are LNHDA and SQIVND (reference sequence). The CDR3 DNA sequence: TGTGCCAGTATCATCAGGCCCGGGGGGCCTCCTTTT. Translation: CASIIRPGGPPF.

Note on this clone: This specimen includes other DNA sequences encoding the same CDR3. The chain couples TRBV29-1 to TRBJ2-7, with 7 positions matching TRBD1. Trimming took 6 bases from V and 4 from J; bases not matched to a gene: 3. This CDR3 has 11 residues. Germline values: CDR1 SQVTM, CDR2 ANQGSEA. In DNA form, the CDR3 reads TGCAGCGTCGGGACAGAATACGAGCAGTACTTC. This translates into CSVGTEYEQYF.

This chain links TRBV19 with TRBJ2-7; 8 bases agree with TRBD2. The CDR3 consists of 15 residues. V lost 5 bases, J lost 4 bases, and 10 bases stayed unmatched. Per germline, CDR1 LNHDA and CDR2 SQIVND (reference sequence). CDR3 in amino acids: CASSPTGTRPYEQYF. The CDR3 DNA reads as TGTGCCAGTAGTCCCACCGGGACTAGACCTTACGAGCAGTACTTC.